This T cell receptor (beta chain) is from a study of CD4 T cells in relation to SARS-CoV-2 and coronaviruses. Before the COVID-19 pandemic, during about 2011-2019, CD4+ T cells were taken from unexposed donors. Isolation of CD4+ T cells took place after around eleven days in culture. As cell numbers allowed, unexposed-donor CD4+ T cells faced SARS-CoV-2 S/N and four cold-coronavirus spikes. Turning to this clone: Antigen: not known.

The protocol was immunoSEQ multiplex PCR, while the TCRdb copy is restricted to in-frame clones and leaves out a portion. The data show about 27,000 clones, around 78% seen once. What was sequenced was CD4+ T cells from PBMCs, cultured in vitro. This TCR was recovered from a human donor in good health.

The CDR3 is CASSSTLGPWNTIYF. The CDR3 DNA follows: TGTGCCAGCAGTTCGACCCTAGGTCCGTGGAACACCATATATTTT. V and J are TRBV7-9 and TRBJ1-3; unclear D gene. Germline V gene data show CDR1 as SEHNR and CDR2 as FQNEAQ (reference sequence). Trimming removed 6 bases at V and 7 bases at J, with 19 bases between. The length of the CDR3 is 15 residues.